Presented here are 9 T cell receptor beta chains from one specimen sequenced in a study of T cells in Graves' hyperthyroidism and ophthalmopathy. Template material for amplifying TCR beta CDR3 regions consisted of RNA transcripts. HTBI primers drove first-round RT-PCR of the TCR CDR3. TCRdb passed the multiplex PCR reads through MiXCR, listing each CDR3 protein once. The sample has about half a million distinct CDR3 sequences, just under 20% seen once. Sequenced material: blood. The receptors shown here come from a man aged 35 to 55 with Graves' ophthalmopathy.

The chain joins TRBV10-1 to TRBJ2-1; 9 bases agree with TRBD1. The length of the CDR3 is 17 residues. Germline CDR1 is WNHNN and CDR2 is SYGVQD (reference sequence). Unmatched junction bases numbered 10, after V lost 0 bases and J lost 7 bases. CDR3 region: CASSESGGTGFENEQFF. CDR3 nucleotide sequence: TGCGCCAGCAGTGAGTCAGGAGGGACAGGGTTCGAGAATGAGCAGTTCTTC.

This clonotype turned up a few times. The chain recombines TRBV4-1 with TRBJ2-2, with 8 bases matching TRBD2. The CDR3 is 15 residues long. V shed 4 bases and J 6 bases; nucleotides not matched to a gene: 7. CDR1 and CDR2 from the germline V gene are MGHRA and YSYEKL. The CDR3 is CASSRNGGAAGELFF. The CDR3 region has the DNA TGCGCCAGCAGCCGCAACGGGGGGGCGGCCGGGGAGCTGTTTTTT.

This chain connects TRBV2 to TRBJ2-1, with 13 bases fitting TRBD2. J lost 0 bases, V lost 5 bases, and 4 bases had no gene match. In germline, CDR1 is SNHLY, CDR2 FYNNEI. The CDR3 totals 17 residues. CDR3 coding DNA: TGTGCCAGCAGTCGGGGACTAGCGGGGAGCTCCTACAATGAGCAGTTCTTC. Amino acids: CASSRGLAGSSYNEQFF. The variable domain in full, completed from reference TRBV2 and TRBJ2-1, reads EPEVTQTPSHQVTQMGQEVILRCVPISNHLYFYWYRQILGQKVEFLVSFYNNEISEKSEIFDDQFSVERPDGSNFTLKIRSTKLEDSAMYFCASSRGLAGSSYNEQFFGPGTRLTVL.

This clonotype was recorded a few times. This chain links TRBV7-2 with TRBJ2-6; D is unresolved. V was cut by 5 bases and J by 0 bases, with 8 bases left in between. The length of the CDR3 is 15 residues. CDR1 SGHTA and CDR2 FQGNSA come from the germline V gene. Written as DNA, the CDR3 is TGTGCCAGCAGCATCTCGAGCTCTGGGGCCAACGTCCTGACTTTC. This gives the protein CASSISSSGANVLTF.

This chain connects TRBV28 to TRBJ2-3, with 7 bases aligning to TRBD1. Trimming at V came to 3 bases and at J to 13 bases, leaving 10 bases not matched to a gene. The CDR3 has 13 residues. CDR1 and CDR2 from the germline V gene are MDHEN and SYDVKM. The CDR3, as DNA: TGTGCCAGCAGTTTGGCCAGACAGGGTCTTGAGTATTTT. Translation: CASSLARQGLEYF.

This clonotype was observed many times. The chain joins TRBV19 to TRBJ1-5, with TRBD1 matching over 7 bases. Germline CDR1 is LNHDA and CDR2 is SQIVND (reference sequence). This CDR3 has 14 amino acids. V lost 4 bases to trimming and J lost 7 bases; unmatched junction nucleotides: 7. CDR3 sequence reads: CASSRDSGRQPQHF. CDR3 nucleotides: TGTGCCAGTAGTAGGGACAGCGGGAGACAGCCCCAGCATTTT.

The DNA of the CDR3 is TGTGCCAGCAGCCGGGACAGGGTTCTCACCGGGGAGCTGTTTTTT. Its translation: CASSRDRVLTGELFF. This rearrangement joins TRBV27 to TRBJ2-2, with 9 bases lining up with TRBD1. The CDR3 has 15 amino acids. Germline assignment: CDR1 MNHEY and CDR2 SMNVEV (reference sequence). With 6 bases clipped from V and 4 bases from J, the junction kept 6 bases outside the gene matches.

As to this clonotype: The DNA is omitted, as the CDR3 cannot be located on it reliably, and the CDR3 follows TCRdb's listing. The chain combines TRBV6-1 with TRBJ2-7; TRBD1, as called in the table, went unchecked against the DNA. Germline loops: CDR1 MNHNS, CDR2 SASEGT. The CDR3 region is 14 residues in length, termini included. Here the CDR3 reads CASTSGTGYLEQYF.

V and J are TRBV7-9 and TRBJ1-5, with 11 positions matching TRBD1. The V segment lost 5 bases and the J segment 0 bases; nucleotides outside the gene matches: 3. CDR1 and CDR2 (germline): SEHNR, FQNEAQ (reference sequence). The CDR3 covers 16 residues. The CDR3 region has the DNA TGTGCCAGCAGCCACGGGACAGGGGGTAGCAATCAGCCCCAGCATTTT. This translates into CASSHGTGGSNQPQHF.